Presented here are 14 T cell receptor beta chains from one specimen sequenced in a study of T cell responses to AZD1222 COVID-19 vaccine. The method was immunoSEQ multiplex PCR; TCRdb's version includes in-frame clones alone and lacks a portion of them. The repertoire holds 50,000 to 65,000 clones, with 89% as singletons. Here the sequenced sample was peripheral blood, taken 28 days after the second AZD1222 dose. The receptor set was obtained from an adult who received the AZD1222 COVID-19 vaccine.

V and J are TRBV18 and TRBJ2-3, with D possibly matching TRBD2 (6 bases). From germline, CDR1 is KGHSH and CDR2 LQKENI. This CDR3 has 13 residues. Trimming stripped 4 bases from V and 7 bases from J, with 12 bases between. CDR3 coding DNA: TGTGCCAGCTCACGCGGGGTAGGGAATACGCAGTATTTT. Translated, it gives CASSRGVGNTQYF.

V usage is TRBV6-1 and J usage is TRBJ1-5; the match to TRBD1 covers 8 bases. The CDR3 totals 16 residues. The germline V gene has CDR1 MNHNS and CDR2 SASEGT. The junction had 5 bases not matched to a gene; V was cut back by 0 bases and J by 4 bases. The CDR3 DNA follows: TGTGCCAGCAGTGAAGCGTCCAGGGGGCGGAATCAGCCCCAGCATTTT. Protein sequence: CASSEASRGRNQPQHF.

V gene TRBV3-1 (or the pseudogene TRBV3-2) combines with J gene TRBJ2-6, with D possibly being TRBD2 (5 bases). Germline V CDR1 and CDR2: LGHDT, YNNKEL (reference sequence). The CDR3 covers 17 residues. V lost 4 bases and J lost 4, with 17 bases in between. The CDR3 bases are TGTGCCAGCAGCCTCGACCACCGGGGTGCAGGGGCCAACGTCCTGACTTTC. Translation gives CASSLDHRGAGANVLTF.

The chain has TRBV6-1 and TRBJ2-1, with D perhaps TRBD1 (5 bases). The germline CDR1 and CDR2 sequences are MNHNS and SASEGT. Trimming removed 3 bases from V and 0 bases from J, with 9 bases in between. The CDR3 sequence is 15 residues long. The CDR3 bases are TGTGCCAGCAGTGAGACAGTGAGCTCCTACAATGAGCAGTTCTTC. Its protein product is CASSETVSSYNEQFF.

This clone was seen only a few times. The rearrangement uses TRBV12-2 and TRBJ2-1; no DNA check was done on the table's D call, TRBD2. TRBV12-2 is a recognized pseudogene. This CDR3 region has 15 residues. The CDR3 here is CASRCLAGTYNEQFF. The CDR3 DNA reads TGTGCAAGTCGCTGCTTAGCGGGTACCTACAATGAGCAGTTCTTC.

The chain has TRBV4-1 and TRBJ1-1; D gene unclear. CDR3 length: 14 amino acids. Trimming removed 4 bases at V and 1 base at J, with 10 bases between. In germline, CDR1 is MGHRA, CDR2 YSYEKL. The CDR3 coding sequence is TGCGCCAGCAGCCGAGAGGTTGAGAACACTGAAGCTTTCTTT. This sequence encodes CASSREVENTEAFF.

J is TRBJ2-1 and V is TRBV5-1; 14 bases map to TRBD2. V shed 4 bases, J shed 5 bases, and the junction held 2 bases outside the gene matches. The germline CDR1 and CDR2 sequences are SGHRS and YFSETQ. The CDR3 has 15 amino acids. The CDR3 nucleotides are TGCGCCAGCAGCAGACTAGCGGGAGGGGACAATGAGCAGTTCTTC. It encodes CASSRLAGGDNEQFF.

The V and J genes are TRBV7-9 and TRBJ1-2; D unclear. Deletions cut 1 base from V and 3 bases from J, with 6 bases between. This CDR3 has 13 residues. Germline V gives CDR1 SEHNR, CDR2 FQNEAQ (reference sequence). The CDR3 nucleotides read TGTGCCAGCAGCTTAGGGGCCGACTATGGCTACACCTTC. This codes for CASSLGADYGYTF.

The V gene is TRBV2, the J gene TRBJ2-2; 9 bases fit TRBD1. V lost 4 bases to trimming and J lost 4 bases; unmatched junction nucleotides: 7. This CDR3 has 16 residues. CDR1 SNHLY and CDR2 FYNNEI come from the germline V gene. This CDR3 reads CASSGEQGASTGELFF. The CDR3 DNA is TGTGCCAGCAGTGGCGAACAGGGGGCTTCCACCGGGGAGCTGTTTTTT.

The chain uses TRBV2 and TRBJ1-6, with TRBD1 matching 7 bases. Germline CDR1 and CDR2: SNHLY and FYNNEI. The CDR3 is 14 residues long. After removal of 8 bases from V and 3 bases from J, the junction contained 4 bases not matched to a gene. The CDR3: CASDYRGYNSPLHF. The CDR3 DNA reads TGTGCCAGCGACTACAGGGGCTATAATTCACCCCTCCACTTT. The full variable domain, its missing parts supplied by reference TRBV2 and TRBJ1-6, is EPEVTQTPSHQVTQMGQEVILRCVPISNHLYFYWYRQILGQKVEFLVSFYNNEISEKSEIFDDQFSVERPDGSNFTLKIRSTKLEDSAMYFCASDYRGYNSPLHFGNGTRLTVT.

The CDR3 region has the DNA TGTGCCAGCAGGGTCTTCAATGAGCAGTTCTTC. Translated, it gives CASRVFNEQFF. V usage is TRBV2 and J usage is TRBJ2-1; D gene uncertain. Germline CDR1 and CDR2: SNHLY and FYNNEI. The CDR3 has 11 amino acids. V lost 6 bases and J lost 6, with 6 bases in between. The full variable domain, with the rest looked up from reference TRBV2 and TRBJ2-1, is EPEVTQTPSHQVTQMGQEVILRCVPISNHLYFYWYRQILGQKVEFLVSFYNNEISEKSEIFDDQFSVERPDGSNFTLKIRSTKLEDSAMYFCASRVFNEQFFGPGTRLTVL.

The gene calls are TRBV12-3 or TRBV12-4 and TRBJ1-2, with 9 bases lining up with TRBD1. Unmatched junction bases numbered 3, after V lost 6 bases and J lost 4 bases. This CDR3 contains 13 residues. CDR3 coding DNA: TGTGCCAGCAGATCGACAGGGGGCTATGGCTACACCTTC. Protein: CASRSTGGYGYTF.

This clone was found once. The chain uses TRBV24-1 and TRBJ2-1; 15 bases match TRBD2. The CDR3 sequence is 17 residues long. Germline V gene data show CDR1 as KGHDR and CDR2 as SFDVKD. With V trimmed by 10 bases and J by 1 base, 7 bases remained unmatched. This CDR3 reads CATEGLAGGPSYNEQFF. The CDR3 nucleotides read TGTGCCACAGAAGGACTAGCGGGAGGGCCGTCCTACAATGAGCAGTTCTTC.

The V call is TRBV24-1, the J call TRBJ2-5; D is unresolved. CDR3 length equals 16 residues. V shed 4 bases and J shed 2 bases, with 16 bases lying between them. CDR1 KGHDR and CDR2 SFDVKD come from the germline V gene. The chain's CDR3 is CATSDRYGSLQETQYF. The CDR3 bases are TGTGCCACCAGTGACCGTTATGGGTCGCTGCAAGAGACCCAGTACTTC.